This TCR beta chain was obtained from a study of T-cell reconstitution after alpha-beta-depleted transplantation in children. Using unique molecular identifiers, the investigators prepared the TCRbeta library. TCRdb reprocessed the PCR reads with MiXCR, giving one entry per CDR3 protein. The sample records 250,000 to 350,000 distinct CDR3 sequences, 9.5% to 10% being singletons. A few counts support this clonotype. This sequence originates from a human donor who donated a stem cell graft to a child with SCID. The material sequenced was PBMCs from the stem cell graft donor, taken from the stem cell graft.

The CDR3 coding sequence is TGCAGTGCTAATACTAGCGGGGGGAGTAGCTCCTACGAGCAGTACTTC. Translating it yields CSANTSGGSSSYEQYF. This chain links TRBV20-1 with TRBJ2-7; the match to TRBD2 covers 12 bases. The CDR3 has 16 amino acids. J was trimmed by 0 bases and V by 4 bases; bases with no gene match: 7. Germline lookup yields CDR1 DFQATT and CDR2 SNEGSKA (reference sequence).